The 4 T cell receptor beta chains below come from one sample, sequenced in a study of early T cells in non-severe SARS-CoV-2 infection. TCRdb passed the 5' RACE reads through MiXCR, listing each CDR3 protein once. Among about 80,000 distinct CDR3 sequences listed, roughly 12% were seen once. The specimen sequenced was whole blood. These receptors were obtained from an adult who was a healthcare worker with PCR-confirmed SARS-CoV-2 infection or an uninfected control (not recorded which).

This clonotype has just a few counts. The rearrangement uses TRBV20-1 and TRBJ2-7, with a weak D call TRBD2 (5 bases). The CDR3 has 15 amino acids. Trimming shortened V by 0 bases and J by 3 bases, and 15 bases separated the two germline ends. Germline V CDR1 and CDR2: DFQATT, SNEGSKA (reference sequence). The CDR3 spells CSARDPGLANYEQYF. CDR3 in DNA: TGCAGTGCTAGAGATCCTGGGCTAGCTAACTACGAGCAGTACTTC.

This clonotype was counted only a few times. J is TRBJ1-2 and V is TRBV29-1; TRBD1 matches 12 bases. V dropped 0 bases and J dropped 4; count of bases not matched to a gene: 9. This CDR3 contains 17 residues. Looked up from germline, CDR1 is SQVTM and CDR2 is ANQGSEA. CDR3 DNA sequence: TGCAGCGTTGAAGAGATGGGACAGGGGGCCGTGGGCTATGGCTACACCTTC. Translating it yields CSVEEMGQGAVGYGYTF.

This rearrangement joins TRBV28 to TRBJ1-2, with 10 bases that match TRBD1. J was trimmed by 5 bases and V by 3 bases; bases with no gene match: 3. Germline V gene data show CDR1 as MDHEN and CDR2 as SYDVKM. This CDR3 has 14 amino acids. The CDR3 region is CASSFGTGVYGYTF. The CDR3 DNA is TGTGCCAGCAGTTTTGGGACAGGGGTTTATGGCTACACCTTC.

This clonotype was found a few times. The gene calls are TRBV9 and TRBJ2-1; D is possibly TRBD1 (5 bases). Deletions cut 5 bases from V and 5 bases from J, with 11 bases between. Germline loops: CDR1 SGDLS, CDR2 YYNGEE. The CDR3 totals 13 residues. CDR3 in amino acids: CASSPDRHNEQFF. The DNA of the CDR3 is TGTGCCAGCAGTCCCGACAGACACAATGAGCAGTTCTTC.